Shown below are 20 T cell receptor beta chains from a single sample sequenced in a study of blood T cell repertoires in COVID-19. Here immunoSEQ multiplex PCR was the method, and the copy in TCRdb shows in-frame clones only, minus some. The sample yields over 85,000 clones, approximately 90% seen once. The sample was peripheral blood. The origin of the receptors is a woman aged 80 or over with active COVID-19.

The CDR3 sequence: CASSPSGQLNYGYTF. The CDR3 nucleotides read TGCGCCAGCAGCCCGAGCGGACAGCTTAACTATGGCTACACCTTC. J is TRBJ1-2 and V is TRBV4-3, with D tentatively TRBD1 (6 bases). This CDR3 spans 15 amino acids. The germline V gene has CDR1 LGHNA and CDR2 YSLEER. Trimming took off 4 bases at V and 1 base at J, with 13 bases between the two ends.

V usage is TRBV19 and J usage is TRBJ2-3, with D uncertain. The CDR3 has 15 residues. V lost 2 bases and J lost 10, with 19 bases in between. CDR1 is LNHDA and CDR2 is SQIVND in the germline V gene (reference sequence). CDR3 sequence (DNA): TGTGCCAGTAGTATACCCCGAACCCAACTTTCTCCGCAGTATTTT. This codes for CASSIPRTQLSPQYF.

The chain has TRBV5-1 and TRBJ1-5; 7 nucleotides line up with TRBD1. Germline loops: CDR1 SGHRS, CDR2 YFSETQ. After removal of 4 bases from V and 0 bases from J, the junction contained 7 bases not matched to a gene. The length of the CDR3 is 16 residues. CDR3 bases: TGCGCCAGCAGCCCAGGGACAGACTTTAGCAATCAGCCCCAGCATTTT. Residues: CASSPGTDFSNQPQHF.

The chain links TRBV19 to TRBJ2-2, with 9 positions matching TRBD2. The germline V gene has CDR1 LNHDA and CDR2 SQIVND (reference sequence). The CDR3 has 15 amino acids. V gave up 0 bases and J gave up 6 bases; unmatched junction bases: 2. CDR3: CASSIEGTSPGELFF. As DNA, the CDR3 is TGTGCCAGTAGTATAGAGGGGACTAGCCCCGGGGAGCTGTTTTTT.

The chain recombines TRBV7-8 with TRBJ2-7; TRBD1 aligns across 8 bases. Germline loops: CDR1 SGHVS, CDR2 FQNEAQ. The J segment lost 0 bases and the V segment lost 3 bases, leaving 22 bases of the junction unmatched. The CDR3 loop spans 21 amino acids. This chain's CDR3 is CASSLEARGPLGRTLSYEQYF. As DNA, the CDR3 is TGTGCCAGCAGCTTGGAAGCCAGGGGGCCCCTAGGGAGGACCCTCTCCTACGAGCAGTACTTC.

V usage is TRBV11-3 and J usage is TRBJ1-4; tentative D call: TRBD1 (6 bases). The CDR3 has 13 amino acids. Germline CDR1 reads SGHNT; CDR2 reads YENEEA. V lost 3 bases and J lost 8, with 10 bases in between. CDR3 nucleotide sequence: TGTGCCAGCAGCTTTCCAGGGGACGAAAAACTGTTTTTT. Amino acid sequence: CASSFPGDEKLFF.

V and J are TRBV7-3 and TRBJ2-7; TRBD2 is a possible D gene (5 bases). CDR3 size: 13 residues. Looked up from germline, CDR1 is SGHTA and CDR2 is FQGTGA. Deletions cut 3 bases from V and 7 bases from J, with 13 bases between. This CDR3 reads CASSFGNRGEQYF. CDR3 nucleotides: TGTGCCAGCAGCTTTGGAAACCGAGGGGAGCAGTACTTC.

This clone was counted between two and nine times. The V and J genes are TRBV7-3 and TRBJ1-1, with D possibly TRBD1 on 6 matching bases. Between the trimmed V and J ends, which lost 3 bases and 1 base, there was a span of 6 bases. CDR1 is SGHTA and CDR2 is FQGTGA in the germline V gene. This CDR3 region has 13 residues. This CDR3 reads CASSLTGNTEAFF. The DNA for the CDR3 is TGTGCCAGCAGCTTGACAGGGAACACTGAAGCTTTCTTT.

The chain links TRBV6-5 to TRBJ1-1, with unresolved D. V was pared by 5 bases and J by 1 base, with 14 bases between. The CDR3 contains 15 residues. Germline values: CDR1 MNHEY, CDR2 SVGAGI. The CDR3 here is CASSTSRGENTEAFF. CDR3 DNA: TGTGCCAGCAGTACCTCCCGGGGAGAGAACACTGAAGCTTTCTTT.

CDR3 amino acids: CASSRNRGPNNEQFF. The CDR3, as DNA: TGTGCCAGCAGCCGAAACAGGGGGCCTAACAATGAGCAGTTCTTC. The J gene is TRBJ2-1, the V gene TRBV3-1 (or the pseudogene TRBV3-2); the match to TRBD1 covers 9 bases. The CDR3 has 15 residues. Germline CDR1 reads LGHDT; CDR2 reads YNNKEL (reference sequence). Trimming removed 4 bases from V and 5 bases from J; junction bases left unmatched: 6.

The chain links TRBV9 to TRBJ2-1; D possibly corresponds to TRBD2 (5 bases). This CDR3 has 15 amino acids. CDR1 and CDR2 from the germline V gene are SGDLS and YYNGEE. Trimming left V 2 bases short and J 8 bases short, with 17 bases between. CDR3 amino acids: CASSVGITPEDEQFF. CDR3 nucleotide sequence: TGTGCCAGCAGCGTCGGGATCACGCCGGAGGATGAGCAGTTCTTC.

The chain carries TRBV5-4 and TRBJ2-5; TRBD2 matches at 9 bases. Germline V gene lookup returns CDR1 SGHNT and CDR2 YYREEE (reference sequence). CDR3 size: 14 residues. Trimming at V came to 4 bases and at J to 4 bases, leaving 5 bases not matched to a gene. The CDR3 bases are TGTGCCAGCAGCACAAATAGCGGGAGAGAGACCCAGTACTTC. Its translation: CASSTNSGRETQYF.

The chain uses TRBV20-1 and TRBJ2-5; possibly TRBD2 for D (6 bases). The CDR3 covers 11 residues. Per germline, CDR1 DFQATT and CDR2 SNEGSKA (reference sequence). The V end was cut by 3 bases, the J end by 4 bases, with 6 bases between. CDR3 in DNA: TGCAGTGCTAGGGGGGGAGAGACCCAGTACTTC. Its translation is CSARGGETQYF.

CDR3 residues: CASTPTSGPTGELFF. For the CDR3, the DNA is TGTGCCAGCACCCCGACTAGCGGGCCTACCGGGGAGCTGTTTTTT. The rearrangement links TRBV9 to TRBJ2-2; 10 positions agree with TRBD2. Unmatched junction bases numbered 7, after V lost 6 bases and J lost 5 bases. The CDR3 totals 15 residues. Germline-derived CDR1 and CDR2 are SGDLS and YYNGEE. Based on the CDR3 plus reference TRBV9 and TRBJ2-2, the full variable domain is DSGVTQTPKHLITATGQRVTLRCSPRSGDLSVYWYQQSLDQGLQFLIQYYNGEERAKGNILERFSAQQFPDLHSELNLSSLELGDSALYFCASTPTSGPTGELFFGEGSRLTVL.

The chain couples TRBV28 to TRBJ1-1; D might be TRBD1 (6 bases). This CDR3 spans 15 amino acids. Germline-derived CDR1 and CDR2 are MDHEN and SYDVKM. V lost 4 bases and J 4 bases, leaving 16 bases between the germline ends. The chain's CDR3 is CASSSPGRGATEAFF. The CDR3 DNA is TGTGCCAGCAGTTCCCCCGGCAGGGGCGCCACTGAAGCTTTCTTT.

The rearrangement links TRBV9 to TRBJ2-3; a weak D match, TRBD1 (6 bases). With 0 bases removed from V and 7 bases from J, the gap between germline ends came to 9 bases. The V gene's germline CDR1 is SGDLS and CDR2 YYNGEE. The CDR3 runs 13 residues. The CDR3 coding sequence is TGTGCCAGCAGCGTAGTGGGGGCAAATACGCAGTATTTT. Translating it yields CASSVVGANTQYF.

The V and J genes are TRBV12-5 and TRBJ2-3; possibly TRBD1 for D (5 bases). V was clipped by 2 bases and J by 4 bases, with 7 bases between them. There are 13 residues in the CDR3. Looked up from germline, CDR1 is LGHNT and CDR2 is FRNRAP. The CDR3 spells CASGLRGSDTQYF. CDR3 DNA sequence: TGTGCTAGTGGTTTGAGGGGCTCAGATACGCAGTATTTT.

The CDR3 is CASSQLRGDTQYF. DNA of the CDR3: TGTGCCAGCAGCCAATTGCGTGGAGACACGCAGTATTTT. The chain joins TRBV3-1 (or the pseudogene TRBV3-2) to TRBJ2-3; no reliable D call. The ends were cut back, 2 bases at V and 9 bases at J, with 12 bases in the middle. CDR3 size: 13 residues. CDR1 is LGHDT, CDR2 YNNKEL, per germline (reference sequence).

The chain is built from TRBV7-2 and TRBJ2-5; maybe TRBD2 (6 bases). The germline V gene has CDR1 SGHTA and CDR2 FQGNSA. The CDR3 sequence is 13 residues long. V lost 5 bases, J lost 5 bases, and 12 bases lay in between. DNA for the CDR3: TGTGCCAGCAGCAAAACTAGCCGGGAGACCCAGTACTTC. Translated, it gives CASSKTSRETQYF.

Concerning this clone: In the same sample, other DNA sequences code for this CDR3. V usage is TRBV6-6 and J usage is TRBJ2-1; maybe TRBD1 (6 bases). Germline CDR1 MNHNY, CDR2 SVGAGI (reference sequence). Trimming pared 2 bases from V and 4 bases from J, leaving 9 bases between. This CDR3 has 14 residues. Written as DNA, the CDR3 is TGTGCCAGCAGTTACAGGACAGAATACAATGAGCAGTTCTTC. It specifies CASSYRTEYNEQFF.